The 13 T cell receptor beta chains given below trace back to one sample, sequenced in a study of blood T cell repertoires in COVID-19. The method was immunoSEQ multiplex PCR; TCRdb's version includes in-frame clones alone and lacks a portion of them. The sample has approximately 35,000 clones, roughly 85% seen once. Sequenced: peripheral blood. All receptors derive from a man aged 60 to 75 with active COVID-19.

The count of this clone is one. The chain carries TRBV14 and TRBJ2-1; D is perhaps TRBD2 (6 bases). The germline V gene has CDR1 SGHDN and CDR2 FVKESK. With 0 bases removed from V and 9 bases from J, the gap between germline ends came to 15 bases. The length of the CDR3 is 15 residues. The CDR3 region has the DNA TGTGCCAGCAGCCAAGATTTGGGGGGAATCGGTGAGCAGTTCTTC. This codes for CASSQDLGGIGEQFF.

The CDR3: CASSVVSGNPDTQYF. The CDR3 DNA reads TGTGCCAGCAGTGTCGTTAGCGGGAACCCAGATACGCAGTATTTT. The chain couples TRBV6-1 to TRBJ2-3; 8 bases map to TRBD2. The CDR3 spans 15 residues. The V segment lost 4 bases and the J segment 4 bases; nucleotides outside the gene matches: 7. Germline loops: CDR1 MNHNS, CDR2 SASEGT.

The rearrangement joins TRBV18 to TRBJ2-1; the D gene is possibly TRBD2 (5 bases). V dropped 5 bases and J dropped 4 bases, with 21 bases sitting between them. The CDR3 is made up of 17 amino acids. Germline assignment: CDR1 KGHSH and CDR2 LQKENI. The CDR3 bases are TGTGCCAGCTCAAGCTACCCAATTAGCGCCCGATACAATGAGCAGTTCTTC. This sequence encodes CASSSYPISARYNEQFF.

The table lists this clone with a few counts. The chain recombines TRBV28 with TRBJ2-5; D is unclear. Germline CDR1 is MDHEN and CDR2 is SYDVKM. Trimming shortened V by 2 bases and J by 5 bases, and 12 bases separated the two germline ends. This CDR3 comprises 14 residues. The CDR3 nucleotides are TGTGCCAGCAGTTTACAGGCCCTTATGGAGACCCAGTACTTC. This gives the protein CASSLQALMETQYF. Full variable domain (missing parts from reference TRBV28 and TRBJ2-5): DVKVTQSSRYLVKRTGEKVFLECVQDMDHENMFWYRQDPGLGLRLIYFSYDVKMKEKGDIPEGYSVSREKKERFSLILESASTNQTSMYLCASSLQALMETQYFGPGTRLLVL.

The chain employs TRBV2 and TRBJ2-5, with D possibly being TRBD1 (5 bases). Germline CDR1 reads SNHLY; CDR2 reads FYNNEI. The CDR3 has 13 residues. V lost 5 bases and J 2 bases, leaving 9 bases between the germline ends. This chain's CDR3 is CASSYGQQETQYF. Here the CDR3 DNA reads TGTGCCAGCAGTTACGGACAACAAGAGACCCAGTACTTC.

The genes are TRBV12-5 and TRBJ2-3, with D possibly TRBD1 on 7 matching bases. Trimming stripped 7 bases from V and 4 bases from J, with 12 bases between. The CDR3 is made up of 13 amino acids. Germline CDR1 reads LGHNT; CDR2 reads FRNRAP. The CDR3: CASAQGGADTQYF. CDR3 DNA sequence: TGTGCTAGTGCCCAGGGGGGAGCAGATACGCAGTATTTT.

The rearrangement joins TRBV5-1 to TRBJ2-1, with 9 bases identical to TRBD2. In germline, CDR1 is SGHRS, CDR2 YFSETQ. Trimming cost V 5 bases and J 8 bases; bases outside gene matches: 5. The CDR3 totals 13 residues. CDR3: CASREREVDEQFF. The CDR3 nucleotides read TGCGCCAGCAGGGAGCGGGAGGTAGATGAGCAGTTCTTC. Based on the CDR3 plus reference TRBV5-1 and TRBJ2-1, the full variable domain is KAGVTQTPRYLIKTRGQQVTLSCSPISGHRSVSWYQQTPGQGLQFLFEYFSETQRNKGNFPGRFSGRQFSNSRSEMNVSTLELGDSALYLCASREREVDEQFFGPGTRLTVL.

Only a few counts were recorded for this clone. The gene calls are TRBV6-5 and TRBJ2-2; 7 bases are shared with TRBD1. The length of the CDR3 is 14 residues. The germline V gene has CDR1 MNHEY and CDR2 SVGAGI. V dropped 6 bases and J dropped 3; count of bases not matched to a gene: 4. For the CDR3, the DNA is TGTGCCAGCAGCCGGGACAGATACACCGGGGAGCTGTTTTTT. It is translated as CASSRDRYTGELFF.

V is TRBV28 and J is TRBJ2-1, with 8 nucleotides matching TRBD2. V dropped 2 bases and J dropped 7; count of bases not matched to a gene: 7. The germline V gene encodes CDR1 MDHEN and CDR2 SYDVKM. The CDR3 spans 15 residues. The CDR3: CASSLNGRAGNEQFF. For the CDR3, the DNA is TGTGCCAGCAGTTTAAACGGGAGGGCGGGAAATGAGCAGTTCTTC.

This clone occurred a few times. J is TRBJ1-1 and V is TRBV12-5; D unresolved. Between the trimmed V and J ends, which lost 1 base and 8 bases, there was a span of 5 bases. Germline CDR1 and CDR2: LGHNT and FRNRAP. The CDR3 consists of 11 residues. In nucleotides, the CDR3 is TGTGCTAGTGGTTTGGACGCGGAAGCTTTCTTT. Its protein is CASGLDAEAFF. The full variable domain, its missing parts supplied by reference TRBV12-5 and TRBJ1-1, is DARVTQTPRHKVTEMGQEVTMRCQPILGHNTVFWYRQTMMQGLELLAYFRNRAPLDDSGMPKDRFSAEMPDATLATLKIQPSEPRDSAVYFCASGLDAEAFFGQGTRLTVV.

This chain joins TRBV6-5 and TRBJ1-1; D unresolved. CDR1 and CDR2 from the germline V gene are MNHEY and SVGAGI. Trimming left V 6 bases short and J 3 bases short, with 11 bases between. This CDR3 comprises 13 residues. CDR3 nucleotide sequence: TGTGCCAGCAGCCGATCGGCGGACACTGAAGCTTTCTTT. Translated: CASSRSADTEAFF.

The genes are TRBV7-6 and TRBJ1-3, with 7 bases matching TRBD1. Trimming cost V 5 bases and J 0 bases; bases outside gene matches: 4. The CDR3 is 15 amino acids. Germline-derived CDR1 and CDR2 are SGHVS and FNYEAQ. The CDR3 DNA sequence: TGTGCCAGCAGCGTAGGGACAGCCTCTGGAAACACCATATATTTT. Translation gives CASSVGTASGNTIYF.

The V call is TRBV5-1, the J call TRBJ2-7, with TRBD2 matching 8 bases. CDR1 and CDR2 (germline): SGHRS, YFSETQ. Trimming cost V 0 bases and J 4 bases; bases outside gene matches: 3. The CDR3 totals 14 residues. CDR3 sequence reads: CASSLVSGAYEQYV. CDR3 nucleotide sequence: TGCGCCAGCAGCTTGGTTAGCGGGGCGTACGAGCAGTACGTC.